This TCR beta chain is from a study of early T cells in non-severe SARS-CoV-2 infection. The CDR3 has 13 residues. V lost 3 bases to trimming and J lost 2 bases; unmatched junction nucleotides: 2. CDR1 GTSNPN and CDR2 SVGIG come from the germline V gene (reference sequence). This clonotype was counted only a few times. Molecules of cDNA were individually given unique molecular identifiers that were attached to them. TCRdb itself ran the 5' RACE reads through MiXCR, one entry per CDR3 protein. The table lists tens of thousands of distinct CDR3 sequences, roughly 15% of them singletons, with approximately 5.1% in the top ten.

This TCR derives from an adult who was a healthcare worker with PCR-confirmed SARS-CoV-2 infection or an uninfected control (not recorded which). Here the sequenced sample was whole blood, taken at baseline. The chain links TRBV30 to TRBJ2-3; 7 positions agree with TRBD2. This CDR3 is CAWRTSPTDTQYF. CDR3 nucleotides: TGTGCCTGGAGGACTAGCCCCACAGATACGCAGTATTTT.